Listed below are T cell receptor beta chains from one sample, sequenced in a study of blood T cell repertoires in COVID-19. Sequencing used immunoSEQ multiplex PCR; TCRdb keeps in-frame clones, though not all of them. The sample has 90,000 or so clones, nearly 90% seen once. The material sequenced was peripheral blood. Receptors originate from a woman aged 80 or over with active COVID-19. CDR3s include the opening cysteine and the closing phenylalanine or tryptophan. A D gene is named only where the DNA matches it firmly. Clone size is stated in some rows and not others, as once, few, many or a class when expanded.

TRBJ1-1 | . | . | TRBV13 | TGTGCCAGCAGCTTAGGCCGCAGCACTGAAGCTTTCTTT | CASSLGRSTEAFF
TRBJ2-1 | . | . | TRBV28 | TGTGCCAGCCGCGGGTCTAGCTTCGACTCCTACAATGAGCAGTTCTTC | CASRGSSFDSYNEQFF
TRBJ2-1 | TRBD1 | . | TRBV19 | TGTGCCAGTAAGGTCGGGACAGTCTCCTACAATGAGCAGTTCTTC | CASKVGTVSYNEQFF
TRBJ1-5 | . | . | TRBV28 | TGTGCCAGCAGTTTAGACAGGCTTAATCAGCCCCAGCATTTT | CASSLDRLNQPQHF
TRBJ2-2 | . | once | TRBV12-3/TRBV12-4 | TGTGCCAGCAGTTCCCCGAGCGGCGGGGAGCTGTTTTTT | CASSSPSGGELFF
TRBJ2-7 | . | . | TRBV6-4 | TGTGCCAGCAGTGAACAGGGGAAGTGGGACTGGTACGAGCAGTACTTC | CASSEQGKWDWYEQYF
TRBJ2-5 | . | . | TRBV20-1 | TGCAGTGCTAGAGCCGGAGAGACCCAGTACTTC | CSARAGETQYF
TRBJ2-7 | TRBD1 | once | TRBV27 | TGTGCCAGCAGGGACAGGCTGGCCGTCTACGAGCAGTACTTC | CASRDRLAVYEQYF
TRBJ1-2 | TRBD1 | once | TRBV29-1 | TGCAGCGCCGAGACAGGGAACTATGGCTACACCTTC | CSAETGNYGYTF
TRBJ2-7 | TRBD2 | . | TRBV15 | TGTGCCACCAGCAGAGATCGACTAGCGAGACCCTACGAGCAGTACTTC | CATSRDRLARPYEQYF
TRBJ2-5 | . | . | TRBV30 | TGTGCCTGGAGTGTCGGAGCGGGAGAGACCCAGTACTTC | CAWSVGAGETQYF
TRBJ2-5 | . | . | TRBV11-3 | TGTGCCAGCAGCCCCCAGGGAGGGGGTCAAGAGACCCAGTACTTC | CASSPQGGGQETQYF
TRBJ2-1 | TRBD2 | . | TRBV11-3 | TGTGCCAGCAGCCAGGGACTAGGAGGGTACAATGAGCAGTTCTTC | CASSQGLGGYNEQFF
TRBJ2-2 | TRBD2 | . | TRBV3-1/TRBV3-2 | TGTGCCAGCAGGGCAGGGACTAGCGGGAGGGCCAATGGGACCGGGGAGCTGTTTTTT | CASRAGTSGRANGTGELFF
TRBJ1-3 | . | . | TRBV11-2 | TGTGCCAGCAGCTCCCCAGGAAACACCATATATTTT | CASSSPGNTIYF
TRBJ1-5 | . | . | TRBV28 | TGTGCCAGCAGTTTAGGGTTTCAGGGTCTTAGCAATCAGCCCCAGCATTTT | CASSLGFQGLSNQPQHF
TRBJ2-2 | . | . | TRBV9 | TGTGCCACCGGGCAGGGCCAAACCACCGGGGAGCTGTTTTTT | CATGQGQTTGELFF
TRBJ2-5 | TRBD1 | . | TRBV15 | TGTGCCACCAGCAGAACACTGACAGGGGGAGAGACCCAGTACTTC | CATSRTLTGGETQYF
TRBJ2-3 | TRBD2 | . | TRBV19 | TGTGCCAGTAGTGCCTGGACTAGCGGGAGGGATACGCAGTATTTT | CASSAWTSGRDTQYF
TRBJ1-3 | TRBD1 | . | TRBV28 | TGTGCCAGCAGTTTGCCGGGACAGGGGGCGGGTGGAAACACCATATATTTT | CASSLPGQGAGGNTIYF
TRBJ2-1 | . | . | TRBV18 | TGTGCCAGCTCACCCCAGGGAGGCTATGGGATCGGTGAGCAGTTCTTC | CASSPQGGYGIGEQFF
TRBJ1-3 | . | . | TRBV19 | TGTGCCAGTAGGGCCCTACAGGAGGGAAACACCATATATTTT | CASRALQEGNTIYF
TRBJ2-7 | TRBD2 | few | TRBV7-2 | TGTGCCAGCAGCTTGAAGATGACTAGCGGGTCCATTGGGCAGTACTTC | CASSLKMTSGSIGQYF
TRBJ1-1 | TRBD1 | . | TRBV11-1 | TGTGCCAGCAGCACCCACCGGGACAGTGAAGCTTTCTTT | CASSTHRDSEAFF
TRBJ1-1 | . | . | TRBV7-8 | TGTGCCAGCAGCTTAGTTTCCAGGGGAATAAGGAACACTGAAGCTTTCTTT | CASSLVSRGIRNTEAFF
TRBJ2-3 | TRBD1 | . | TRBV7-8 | TGTGCCAGCAGCTTAGGACGACAGGGGATAGATACGCAGTATTTT | CASSLGRQGIDTQYF
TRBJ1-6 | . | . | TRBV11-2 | TGTGCCAGCAGCTTACAGGGCCTCTATAATTCACCCCTCCACTTT | CASSLQGLYNSPLHF
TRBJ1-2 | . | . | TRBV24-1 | TGTGCCACCAGTGATTGGGCAGGGTGGGGCTACACCTTC | CATSDWAGWGYTF
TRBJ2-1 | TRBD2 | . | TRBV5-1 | TGCGCCAGCAGCGGCCGGACTAGCGGGAGGGCCGATGAGCAGTTCTTC | CASSGRTSGRADEQFF
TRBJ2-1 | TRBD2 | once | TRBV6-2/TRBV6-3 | TGTGCCAGCAGTTACTCCCTGGGACTAGCGGGAAGGGGCAATGAGCAGTTCTTC | CASSYSLGLAGRGNEQFF
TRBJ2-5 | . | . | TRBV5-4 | TGTGCCAGCAGCTTGCAGGTACAAGAGACCCAGTACTTC | CASSLQVQETQYF